This T cell receptor beta chain was observed in a study of T cell repertoires in cytomegalovirus infection (dated by TCRdb to between 2018 and 2020). In the study overall: Donor HLA type was relevant to the analysis, as public TCR beta signatures indicated carriage of CMV infection together with the matching HLA type. What the study reported, not specific to this receptor: In both this cohort and an independent cohort of several hundred donors, the cumulative frequency of public TCR beta family members distinguished carriers of CMV infection plus the relevant HLA type. In the ex vivo response, HLA-C-restricted CMV-specific TCR beta clonotypes were dominant, and in two of eight donors the single most frequent clonotype came from this HLA-C-restricted group.

The instrument was an Illumina HiSeq 1500. The public reads were run again by TCRdb, first through fastp at Q25 and then through MiXCR, and only productive beta chains were kept. When rows share a CDR3 protein, they turn into one entry using the most common DNA and genes. This sample comprises 150,000 to 180,000 distinct CDR3 sequences, roughly a quarter of them detected only once. Together, the top ten hold approximately 10% of the sample. Its CDR3 holds 12 amino acids, cysteine through phenylalanine. CDR3 DNA only is kept here, 36 bases in frame from base 1. V loses 10 bases of germline sequence and J loses 9 bases, and the interval between the two ends is 15 bases. CDR1 and CDR2, looked up from the germline V gene, are MDHEN and SYDVKM. Regarding this clonotype: It lacks a known antigen. A single base separates this from a much larger clone, so it may be a read error.

The material sequenced was PBMCs. This sequence originates from a human donor in good health (CMV status not recorded). Some clones in this sample may be carry-over from other donors' samples. Recombination linked TRBV28 to TRBJ2-2, and possibly TRBD1, on 6 matching bases. The CDR3 region has the sequence CAIRTGTRELFF. The nucleotide sequence is given as TGTGCCATCAGAACAGGGACCCGGGAGCTGTTTTTT.